These T cell receptor beta chains were read from a single sample in a study of blood T cell repertoires in COVID-19. Generated by immunoSEQ multiplex PCR, the TCRdb table keeps only in-frame clones and is missing some. The table lists about 59,000 clones, around 79% of them singletons. Sequencing was done on a sample of peripheral blood. These receptor sequences come from a man in his 60s with acute or convalescent COVID-19. The CDR3 runs from the conserved cysteine through the conserved F or W. D genes are given only for firm matches. Rows may omit the clone size; those that give it use once, few, many or a size class.

cdr3_nt cdr3_aa v_call clone_size j_call d_call cdr3_length
TGCGCCAGCAGCTTGCAGGGACAGGGAAATTCACCCCTCCACTTT CASSLQGQGNSPLHF TRBV5-1 many TRBJ1-6 TRBD1 15
TGTGCCAGTAGTCCCCGGACAGGGAAGGTGAACACTGAAGCTTTCTTT CASSPRTGKVNTEAFF TRBV19 - TRBJ1-1 TRBD1 16
TGTGCCAGCAGCGTCGCGCCGGGGGATGGCTACACCTTC CASSVAPGDGYTF TRBV7-2 - TRBJ1-2 - 13
TGTGCCAGCAGCGTACAGGAACAGCTGCCCCAGCATTTT CASSVQEQLPQHF TRBV7-2 - TRBJ1-5 - 13
TGCGCCAGCAGCTTCCGGGACAGGGGGACTGAAGCTTTCTTT CASSFRDRGTEAFF TRBV5-1 - TRBJ1-1 TRBD1 14
TGTGCCAGCAGTGAAAGAGGGACAGATACGCAGTATTTT CASSERGTDTQYF TRBV6-1 many TRBJ2-3 - 13
TGTGCCTGGAGTCGTGGTCTGGGGGCGAACGAGCAGTACTTC CAWSRGLGANEQYF TRBV30 - TRBJ2-7 - 14
TGTGCCAGCATCTCCTCCGGCACAGATACGCAGTATTTT CASISSGTDTQYF TRBV7-9 - TRBJ2-3 - 13
TGCGCCAGCAGCTTCTCCGATGAGCAGTTCTTC CASSFSDEQFF TRBV5-1 - TRBJ2-1 - 11
TGTGCCAGCAGCTTAGGCAGTTCAGTTAGCAATCAGCCCCAGCATTTT CASSLGSSVSNQPQHF TRBV7-9 once TRBJ1-5 - 16
TGTGCCAGTTCGAGCGGGGGGGCCTTGGACGAGCAGTACTTC CASSSGGALDEQYF TRBV18 - TRBJ2-7 TRBD2 14
TGTGCCAGCAGCTCCTCCCAGGGCCGAAAGAGGGGGAACTACGAGCAGTACTTC CASSSSQGRKRGNYEQYF TRBV21-1 - TRBJ2-7 - 18
TGTGCCACCAGTGATTCCAGGACAGGGGAAGGGCAGTACTTC CATSDSRTGEGQYF TRBV24-1 few TRBJ2-7 TRBD1 14
TGCGCCAGCAGCTTAGGGGGTAGGAATTCACCCCTCCACTTT CASSLGGRNSPLHF TRBV5-1 - TRBJ1-6 - 14